These T cell receptor beta chains were read from a single sample in a study of neurological immune-mediated disorders. TCRdb analysed the 5' RACE reads with MiXCR anew, one entry per CDR3 protein. The sample holds some 34,000 distinct CDR3 sequences; roughly 1.6% are singletons and the top ten take 9.2%. The sequenced sample consisted of PBMCs. The receptor set was obtained from a woman aged 25 to 45 with multiple sclerosis. CDR3s include the opening cysteine and the closing phenylalanine or tryptophan. The D gene is left open where the match is weak. Each size is once, few or many counts, or a class when the clone is expanded.

J gene | V gene | clone size | D gene | CDR3 protein | CDR3 DNA
TRBJ2-5 | TRBV14 | many | . | CASSQAGVQGTQYF | TGTGCCAGCAGCCAGGCCGGGGTCCAAGGGACCCAGTACTTC
TRBJ1-2 | TRBV5-1 | many | . | CASSLSRTGGNGYTF | TGCGCCAGCAGCTTGTCCCGGACGGGCGGAAATGGCTACACCTTC
TRBJ2-3 | TRBV6-2/TRBV6-3 | many | . | CASSYPAGGQDTQYF | TGTGCCAGCAGTTACCCTGCCGGGGGGCAAGATACGCAGTATTTT
TRBJ1-2 | TRBV6-6 | many | . | CASSYSKGNYGYTF | TGTGCCAGCAGTTACTCCAAGGGGAACTATGGCTACACCTTC
TRBJ2-2 | TRBV9 | many | . | CASSVVANTGELFF | TGTGCCAGCAGCGTAGTGGCAAACACCGGGGAGCTGTTTTTT
TRBJ1-1 | TRBV5-1 | many | TRBD1 | CASSLGQENTEAFF | TGCGCCAGCAGCTTAGGACAGGAGAACACTGAAGCTTTCTTT
TRBJ1-4 | TRBV2 | many | . | CASSEALPRDGEKLFF | TGTGCCAGCAGTGAAGCGCTTCCCAGGGATGGAGAAAAACTGTTTTTT
TRBJ2-1 | TRBV5-1 | many | . | CASSLERGLNEQFF | TGCGCCAGCAGCTTGGAAAGGGGTCTGAATGAGCAGTTCTTC
TRBJ2-5 | TRBV7-9 | many | TRBD1 | CASSSKQGAIFGSETQYF | TGTGCCAGCAGCTCGAAACAGGGGGCTATTTTCGGTTCGGAGACCCAGTACTTC
TRBJ1-2 | TRBV12-3/TRBV12-4 | many | . | CASSLTENYGYTF | TGTGCCAGCAGTTTAACAGAAAACTATGGCTACACCTTC
TRBJ1-2 | TRBV3-1 | many | TRBD1 | CASSHGTGDGYTF | TGTGCCAGCAGCCACGGGACAGGTGATGGCTACACCTTC
TRBJ2-3 | TRBV28 | many | TRBD2 | CASSFGTSADTQYF | TGTGCCAGCAGTTTTGGGACTAGCGCGGATACGCAGTATTTT
TRBJ2-7 | TRBV20-1 | many | TRBD1 | CSVLGTGRGYEQYF | TGCAGTGTTTTGGGGACAGGACGCGGCTACGAGCAGTACTTC
TRBJ2-1 | TRBV4-3 | many | TRBD2 | CASSQVSGGNEQFF | TGCGCCAGCAGCCAGGTCTCGGGGGGGAATGAGCAGTTCTTC
TRBJ1-6 | TRBV12-3/TRBV12-4 | many | . | CASSPPRGMNSPLHF | TGTGCCAGCAGTCCGCCCAGGGGTATGAATTCACCCCTCCACTTT
TRBJ2-1 | TRBV5-1 | many | TRBD2 | CASSPTSGSGLEQFF | TGCGCCAGCAGCCCGACTAGCGGGTCCGGGTTGGAGCAGTTCTTC
TRBJ2-5 | TRBV6-6 | many | . | CASSYGGGPQETQYF | TGTGCCAGCAGTTACGGCGGGGGCCCGCAAGAGACCCAGTACTTC
TRBJ2-7 | TRBV20-1 | many | . | CSAREWTETYEQYF | TGCAGTGCTAGAGAATGGACGGAAACCTACGAGCAGTACTTC
TRBJ2-5 | TRBV11-2 | many | TRBD1 | CASSRTGGDQETQYF | TGTGCCAGCAGTAGGACAGGGGGGGATCAAGAGACCCAGTACTTC
TRBJ1-1 | TRBV15 | many | . | CATSRSQGRGAFF | TGTGCCACCAGCAGGTCACAGGGTCGGGGAGCTTTCTTT